This entry features one T cell receptor (beta chain) sequence. Its antigen remains unidentified. Repertoires were generated with immunoSEQ multiplex PCR, while TCRdb's copy carries only in-frame clones and drops some. The table has about 20,000 clones, just over 90% seen once. This sample was taken from a study of OX40 agonist ivuxolimab in advanced cancers. On the study more broadly: Participants averaged approximately 60 years of age (range about 23 to 90) and were around 83% male. People who had prior anti-PD-1, anti-PD-L1 or anti-CTLA-4 therapy could take part, and under 45% had some.

The study's findings and limits: Expanded peripheral T-cell antigen specificity went undetermined.

The germline CDR1 and CDR2 sequences are MNHNS and SASEGT. V gave up 6 bases and J gave up 2 bases, with 10 bases separating them. The CDR3 totals 13 residues. The input for sequencing was CD4+ or CD8+ T cells sorted from blood, taken in a trial of the OX40 agonist ivuxolimab. The chain couples TRBV6-1 to TRBJ2-5, with D uncertain. The receptor was derived from an adult with an advanced solid tumor such as melanoma, head and neck, liver or kidney cancer. CDR3 sequence reads: CASRPDGQETQYF. The CDR3 nucleotides are TGTGCCAGCAGGCCGGACGGGCAAGAGACCCAGTACTTC.